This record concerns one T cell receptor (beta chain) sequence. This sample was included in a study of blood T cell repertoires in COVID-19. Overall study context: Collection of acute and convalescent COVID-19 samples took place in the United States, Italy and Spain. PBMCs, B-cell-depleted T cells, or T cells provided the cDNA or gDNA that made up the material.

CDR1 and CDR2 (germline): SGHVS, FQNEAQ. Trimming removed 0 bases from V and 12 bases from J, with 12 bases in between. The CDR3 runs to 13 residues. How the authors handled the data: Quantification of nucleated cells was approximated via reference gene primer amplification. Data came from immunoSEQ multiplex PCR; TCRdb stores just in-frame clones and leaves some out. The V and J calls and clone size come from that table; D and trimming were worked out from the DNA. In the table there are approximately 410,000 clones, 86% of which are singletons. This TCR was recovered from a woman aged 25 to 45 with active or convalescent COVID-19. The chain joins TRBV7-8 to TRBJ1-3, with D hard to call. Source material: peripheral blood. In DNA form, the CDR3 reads TGTGCCAGCAGCTTAGCGGCGGCCTCCAGCATATATTTT. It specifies CASSLAAASSIYF.